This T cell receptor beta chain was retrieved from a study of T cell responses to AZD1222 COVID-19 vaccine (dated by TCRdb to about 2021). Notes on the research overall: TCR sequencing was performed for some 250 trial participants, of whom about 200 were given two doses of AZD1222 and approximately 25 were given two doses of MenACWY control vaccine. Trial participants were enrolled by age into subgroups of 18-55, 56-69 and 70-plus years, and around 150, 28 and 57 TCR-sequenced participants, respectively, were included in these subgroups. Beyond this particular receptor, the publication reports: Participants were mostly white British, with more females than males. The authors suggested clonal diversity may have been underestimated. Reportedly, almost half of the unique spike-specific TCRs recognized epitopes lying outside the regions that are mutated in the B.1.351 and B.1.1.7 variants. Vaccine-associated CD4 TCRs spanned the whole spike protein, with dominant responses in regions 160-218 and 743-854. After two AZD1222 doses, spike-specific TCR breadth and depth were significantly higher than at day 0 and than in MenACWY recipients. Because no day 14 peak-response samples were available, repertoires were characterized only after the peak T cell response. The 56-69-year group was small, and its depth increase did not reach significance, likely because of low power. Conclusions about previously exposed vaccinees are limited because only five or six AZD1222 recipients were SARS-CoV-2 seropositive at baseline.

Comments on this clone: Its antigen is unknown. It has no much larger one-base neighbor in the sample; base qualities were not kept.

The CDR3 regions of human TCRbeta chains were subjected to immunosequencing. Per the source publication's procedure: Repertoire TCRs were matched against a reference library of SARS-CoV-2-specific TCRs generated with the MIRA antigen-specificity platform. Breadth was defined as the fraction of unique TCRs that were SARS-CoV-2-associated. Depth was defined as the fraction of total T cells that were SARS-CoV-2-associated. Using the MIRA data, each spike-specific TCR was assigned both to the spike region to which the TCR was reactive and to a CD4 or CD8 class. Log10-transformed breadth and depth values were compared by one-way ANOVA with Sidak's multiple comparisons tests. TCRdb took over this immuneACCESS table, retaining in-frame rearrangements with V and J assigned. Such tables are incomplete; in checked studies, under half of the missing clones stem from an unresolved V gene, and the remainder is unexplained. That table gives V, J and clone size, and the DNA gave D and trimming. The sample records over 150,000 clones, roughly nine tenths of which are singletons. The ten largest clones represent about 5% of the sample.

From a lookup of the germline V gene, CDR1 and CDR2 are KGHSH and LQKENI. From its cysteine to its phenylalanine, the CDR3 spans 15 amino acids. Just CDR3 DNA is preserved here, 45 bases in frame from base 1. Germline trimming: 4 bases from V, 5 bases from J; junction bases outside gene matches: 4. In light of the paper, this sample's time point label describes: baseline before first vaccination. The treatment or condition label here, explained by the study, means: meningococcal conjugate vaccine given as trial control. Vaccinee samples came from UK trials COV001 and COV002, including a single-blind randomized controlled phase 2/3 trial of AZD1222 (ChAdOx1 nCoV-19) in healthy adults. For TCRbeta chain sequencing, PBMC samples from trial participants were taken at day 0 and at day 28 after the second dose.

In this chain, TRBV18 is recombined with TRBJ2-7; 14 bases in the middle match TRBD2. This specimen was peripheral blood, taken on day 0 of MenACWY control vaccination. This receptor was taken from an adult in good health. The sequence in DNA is TGTGCCAGCTCACTCGGGACTAGCGGGAGTAACGAGCAGTACTTC. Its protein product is CASSLGTSGSNEQYF.